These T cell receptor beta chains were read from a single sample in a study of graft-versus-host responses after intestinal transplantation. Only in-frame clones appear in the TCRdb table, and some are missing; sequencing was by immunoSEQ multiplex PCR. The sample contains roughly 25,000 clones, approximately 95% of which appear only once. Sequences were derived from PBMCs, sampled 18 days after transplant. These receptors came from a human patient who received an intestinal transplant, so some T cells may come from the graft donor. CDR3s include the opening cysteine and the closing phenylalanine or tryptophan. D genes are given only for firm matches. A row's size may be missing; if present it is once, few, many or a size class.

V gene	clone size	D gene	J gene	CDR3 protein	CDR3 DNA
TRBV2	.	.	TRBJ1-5	CASSEFRSPNQPQHF	TGTGCCAGCAGTGAATTCAGGAGTCCGAATCAGCCCCAGCATTTT
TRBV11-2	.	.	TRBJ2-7	CASSLGQRLYEQYF	TGTGCCAGCAGCTTAGGACAGAGACTCTACGAGCAGTACTTC
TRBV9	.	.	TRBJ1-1	CASNSGGDTEAFF	TGTGCCAGCAACTCGGGGGGAGACACTGAAGCTTTCTTT
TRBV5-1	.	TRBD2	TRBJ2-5	CASSSSGGAGPETQYF	TGCGCCAGCAGCTCAAGCGGGGGGGCCGGCCCGGAGACCCAGTACTTC
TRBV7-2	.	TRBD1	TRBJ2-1	CASSSTGSDEQFF	TGTGCCAGCAGCTCGACAGGGTCGGATGAGCAGTTCTTC
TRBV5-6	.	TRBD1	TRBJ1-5	CASSSTGGRPQHF	TGTGCCAGCAGCTCGACAGGGGGTAGGCCCCAGCATTTT
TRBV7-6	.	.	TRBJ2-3	CASSLSPPTDTQYF	TGTGCCAGCAGCTTATCCCCCCCGACAGATACGCAGTATTTT
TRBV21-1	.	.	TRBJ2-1	CASSKVWGLPYNEQFF	TGTGCCAGCAGCAAAGTGTGGGGGCTACCCTACAATGAGCAGTTCTTC
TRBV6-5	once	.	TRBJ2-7	CASSYGQTPYEQYF	TGTGCCAGCAGTTACGGGCAGACCCCCTACGAGCAGTACTTC
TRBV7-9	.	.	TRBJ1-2	CASSQGATLALYGYTF	TGTGCCAGCAGCCAAGGGGCTACTCTTGCTCTCTATGGCTACACCTTC
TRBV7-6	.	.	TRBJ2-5	CASSLEAGEETQYF	TGTGCCAGCAGCTTAGAGGCAGGCGAAGAGACCCAGTACTTC
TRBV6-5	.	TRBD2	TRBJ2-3	CASSLTSGGYTQYF	TGTGCCAGCAGCCTGACTAGCGGGGGATATACGCAGTATTTT
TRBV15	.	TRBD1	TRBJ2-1	CATSREGQGADEQFF	TGTGCCACCAGCAGAGAAGGACAGGGGGCGGATGAGCAGTTCTTC
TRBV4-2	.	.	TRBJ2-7	CASSQGRIGKYEQYF	TGTGCCAGCAGCCAAGGTAGGATAGGAAAATACGAGCAGTACTTC
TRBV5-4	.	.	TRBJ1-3	CASSLTASGNTIYF	TGTGCCAGCAGCTTAACAGCTTCTGGAAACACCATATATTTT
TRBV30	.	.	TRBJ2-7	CAWSSGGTYEQYF	TGTGCCTGGAGTTCAGGGGGGACCTACGAGCAGTACTTC
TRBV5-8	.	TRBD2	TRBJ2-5	CASSFGAGATRETQYF	TGTGCCAGCAGCTTTGGAGCGGGGGCCACCCGGGAGACCCAGTACTTC
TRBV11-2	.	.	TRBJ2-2	CASSLVITGELFF	TGTGCCAGCAGCTTAGTCATTACCGGGGAGCTGTTTTTT
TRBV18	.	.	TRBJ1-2	CASSPILTTRTSAPAASNYGYTF	TGTGCCAGCTCACCGATACTGACAACTCGCACTTCGGCACCGGCGGCTTCTAACTATGGCTACACCTTC
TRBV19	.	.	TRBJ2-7	CASSPRINYEQYF	TGTGCCAGTAGTCCCAGGATCAACTACGAGCAGTACTTC
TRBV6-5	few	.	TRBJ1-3	CASSYNTGNTIYF	TGTGCCAGCAGTTACAACACTGGAAACACCATATATTTT
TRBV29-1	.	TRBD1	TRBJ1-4	CSVEGTGDEEKLFF	TGCAGCGTTGAAGGGACAGGGGACGAGGAAAAACTGTTTTTT
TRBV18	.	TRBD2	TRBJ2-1	CASFSGLAVNSYNEQFF	TGTGCCAGCTTTTCGGGACTAGCGGTGAACTCCTACAATGAGCAGTTCTTC
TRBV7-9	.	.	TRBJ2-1	CASSLGLARYNEQFF	TGTGCCAGCAGCTTAGGGCTCGCCCGCTACAATGAGCAGTTCTTC
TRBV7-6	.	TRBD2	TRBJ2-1	CASSLRSRNPAGGFDEQFF	TGTGCCAGCAGCTTAAGGTCTCGGAATCCAGCGGGGGGGTTCGATGAGCAGTTCTTC
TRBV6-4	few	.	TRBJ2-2	CASSRNTGELFF	TGTGCCAGCAGTCGGAACACCGGGGAGCTGTTTTTT
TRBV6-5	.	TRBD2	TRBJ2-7	CASSYDGAGGPYEQYF	TGTGCCAGCAGTTACGATGGGGCGGGGGGCCCCTACGAGCAGTACTTC
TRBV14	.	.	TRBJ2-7	CASSLSGRVSEQYF	TGTGCCAGCAGCCTCTCAGGGCGGGTGAGCGAGCAGTACTTC
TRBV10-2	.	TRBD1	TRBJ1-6	CASAGTGDSPLHF	TGCGCCAGCGCCGGGACAGGGGATTCACCCCTCCACTTT
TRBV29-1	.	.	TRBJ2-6	CSAQGSGANVLTF	TGCAGCGCCCAGGGCTCTGGGGCCAACGTCCTGACTTTC
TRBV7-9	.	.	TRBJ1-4	CASSPPSFGGEKLFF	TGTGCCAGCAGCCCCCCATCCTTCGGGGGTGAAAAACTGTTTTTT
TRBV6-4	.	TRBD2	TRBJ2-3	CASSPGASGGTIDTQYF	TGTGCCAGCAGCCCGGGGGCTAGCGGGGGGACTATAGATACGCAGTATTTT
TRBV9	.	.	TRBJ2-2	CASSPPNVYGELFF	TGTGCCAGCAGCCCCCCTAATGTTTACGGGGAGCTGTTTTTT
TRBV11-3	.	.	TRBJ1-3	CASSLRPENTIYF	TGTGCCAGCAGCTTAAGGCCGGAAAACACCATATATTTT
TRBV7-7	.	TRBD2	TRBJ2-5	CASSLGLAGASRVGETQYF	TGTGCCAGCAGCCTCGGACTAGCGGGGGCCTCGAGGGTAGGAGAGACCCAGTACTTC
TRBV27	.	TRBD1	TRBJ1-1	CASSLWTGLENTEAFF	TGTGCCAGCAGTCTCTGGACAGGCCTGGAGAACACTGAAGCTTTCTTT
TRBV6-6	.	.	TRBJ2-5	CASSYSRYETQYF	TGTGCCAGCAGTTACTCTAGATACGAGACCCAGTACTTC
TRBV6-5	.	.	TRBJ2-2	CASGTNTGELFF	TGTGCCTCCGGGACAAACACCGGGGAGCTGTTTTTT
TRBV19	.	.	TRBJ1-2	CATTQRQGARYGYTF	TGTGCCACCACCCAAAGGCAGGGTGCACGCTATGGCTACACCTTC
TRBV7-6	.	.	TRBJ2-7	CASSLGPTGDEQYF	TGTGCCAGCAGCTTAGGGCCGACGGGGGACGAGCAGTACTTC
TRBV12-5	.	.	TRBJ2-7	CASGSADEQYF	TGTGCTAGTGGCTCAGCTGACGAGCAGTACTTC
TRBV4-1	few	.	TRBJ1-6	CASSQDQGANNSPLHF	TGCGCCAGCAGCCAAGATCAGGGTGCTAATAATTCACCCCTCCACTTT
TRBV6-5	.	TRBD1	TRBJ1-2	CASSRQGNSYGYTF	TGTGCCAGCAGTCGACAGGGGAATAGCTATGGCTACACCTTC
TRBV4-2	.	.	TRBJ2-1	CASSQEERIYNEQFF	TGTGCCAGCAGCCAAGAGGAGCGGATATACAATGAGCAGTTCTTC
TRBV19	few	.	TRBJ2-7	CASSIFGGGGYEQYF	TGTGCCAGTAGTATTTTCGGGGGCGGTGGTTACGAGCAGTACTTC
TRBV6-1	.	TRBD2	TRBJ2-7	CASSEWGLAGNYEQYF	TGTGCCAGCAGTGAATGGGGACTAGCGGGGAACTACGAGCAGTACTTC
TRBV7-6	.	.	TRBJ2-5	CASSEEVGGTQYF	TGTGCCAGCAGCGAAGAGGTGGGGGGGACCCAGTACTTC
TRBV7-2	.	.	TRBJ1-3	CASSLDGSSGNTIYF	TGTGCCAGCAGCTTAGATGGCAGCTCTGGAAACACCATATATTTT
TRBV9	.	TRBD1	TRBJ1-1	CASSEQTGGSAFF	TGTGCCAGCAGCGAACAGACAGGGGGCTCGGCTTTCTTT
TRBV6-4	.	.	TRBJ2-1	CASSDSRDNEQFF	TGTGCCAGCAGTGACTCAAGGGACAATGAGCAGTTCTTC
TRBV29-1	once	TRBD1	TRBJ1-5	CSAATGGSNQPQHF	TGCAGCGCAGCTACAGGGGGCAGCAATCAGCCCCAGCATTTT
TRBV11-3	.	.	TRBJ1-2	CASSSPTGPYGYTF	TGTGCCAGCAGCTCGCCGACAGGCCCCTATGGCTACACCTTC
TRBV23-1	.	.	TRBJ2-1	CASSQWPGQGQGRKYNEQFF	TGCGCCAGCAGTCAATGGCCGGGCCAAGGGCAGGGTCGGAAGTACAATGAGCAGTTCTTC